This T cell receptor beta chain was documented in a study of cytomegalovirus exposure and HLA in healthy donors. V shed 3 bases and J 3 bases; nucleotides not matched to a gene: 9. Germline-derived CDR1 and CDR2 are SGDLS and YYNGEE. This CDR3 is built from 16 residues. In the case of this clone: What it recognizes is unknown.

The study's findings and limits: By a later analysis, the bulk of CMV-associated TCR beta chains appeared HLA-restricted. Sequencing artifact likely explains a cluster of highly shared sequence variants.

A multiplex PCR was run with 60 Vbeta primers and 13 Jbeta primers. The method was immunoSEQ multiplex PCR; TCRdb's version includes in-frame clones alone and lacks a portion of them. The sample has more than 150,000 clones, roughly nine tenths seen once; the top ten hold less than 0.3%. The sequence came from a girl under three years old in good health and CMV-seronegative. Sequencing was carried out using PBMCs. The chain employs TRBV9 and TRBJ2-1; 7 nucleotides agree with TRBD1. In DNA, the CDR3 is TGTGCCAGCAGCGGCTTAGACAGGGCAAGCTACAATGAGCAGTTCTTC. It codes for CASSGLDRASYNEQFF.